Shown below are 17 T cell receptor beta chains from a single sample sequenced in a study of T-cell memory formation after mild COVID-19. A single record per CDR3 protein comes from TCRdb applying MiXCR to the 5' RACE reads. The repertoire holds 350,000 to 500,000 distinct CDR3 sequences, with approximately 19% as singletons. Sequenced: PBMCs or a T cell subset sorted from them (not recorded which). These receptor sequences come from a man younger than 30 who had mild COVID-19 (a few samples of this study predate the infection). Cell type and time point are not known.

The chain recombines TRBV19 with TRBJ1-4; D is undetermined. Germline V gene sequence: CDR1 LNHDA, CDR2 SQIVND (reference sequence). This CDR3 is built from 14 residues. Trimming removed 3 bases at V and 6 bases at J, with 11 bases between. CDR3 amino acids: CASSIPGEDEKLFF. CDR3 sequence (DNA): TGTGCCAGTAGTATTCCCGGCGAGGATGAAAAACTGTTTTTT.

This clonotype was recorded a few times. The chain carries TRBV3-1 and TRBJ1-2; perhaps TRBD1 as D (5 bases). From germline, CDR1 is LGHDT and CDR2 YNNKEL (reference sequence). There are 18 residues in the CDR3. V lost 0 bases to trimming and J lost 4 bases, with 21 bases between them. CDR3 DNA: TGTGCCAGCAGCCAAGACTTGGGCAGGGTCGGCTCCCCCTATGGCTACACCTTC. Amino acid sequence: CASSQDLGRVGSPYGYTF.

Many counts were recorded for this clonotype. The chain couples TRBV5-1 to TRBJ1-4; 9 bases fit TRBD1. The CDR3 has 16 amino acids. The V and J ends lost 0 bases and 7 bases, in that order; junction bases with no gene match: 7. Germline CDR1 SGHRS, CDR2 YFSETQ. The CDR3 coding sequence is TGCGCCAGCAGCTTGGGAGACAGGGGGTCTGGTGAAAAACTGTTTTTT. As protein: CASSLGDRGSGEKLFF.

The chain uses TRBV6-2 or TRBV6-3 and TRBJ1-5; D is uncertain. The CDR3 loop spans 13 amino acids. V lost 2 bases to trimming and J lost 2 bases, with 4 bases between them. Germline CDR1 MNHEY, CDR2 SVGEGT. CDR3 sequence: CASSYMGNQPQHF. In nucleotides, the CDR3 is TGTGCCAGCAGTTACATGGGCAATCAGCCCCAGCATTTT.

This clonotype is a singleton in its sample. The V gene is TRBV20-1, the J gene TRBJ2-3; D remains unclear. Trimming pared 0 bases from V and 3 bases from J, leaving 13 bases between. The CDR3 extends over 15 amino acids. In germline, CDR1 is DFQATT, CDR2 SNEGSKA (reference sequence). DNA for the CDR3: TGCAGTGCTAGAGATTCACGATACGGGACAGATACGCAGTATTTT. It translates to CSARDSRYGTDTQYF.

In its sample, this clonotype was seen a few times. At one end the junction does not follow the germline gene, possibly because of a read error. The chain couples TRBV18 to TRBJ1-4; weak D call: TRBD1 (6 bases). The CDR3 loop spans 12 amino acids. Germline CDR1 and CDR2: KGHSH and LQKENI. The CDR3 region is CASSPTRDNHSF. CDR3 sequence (DNA): TGTGCCAGCTCACCAACCCGGGACAACCATTCTTTT.

The chain links TRBV10-3 to TRBJ2-3; 10 bases match TRBD2. J gave up 5 bases and V 3 bases, and 5 bases lay outside the gene matches. The CDR3 is 15 amino acids. The germline V gene encodes CDR1 ENHRY and CDR2 SYGVKD. CDR3 in DNA: TGTGCCATCAGTGATTCCGGGACTAGCGAAGATACGCAGTATTTT. As protein: CAISDSGTSEDTQYF.

As for this clonotype: At one end the junction does not follow the germline gene, possibly because of a read error. This sequence joins TRBV5-1 and TRBJ1-4, with D unresolved. The CDR3 has 15 amino acids. Germline CDR1 and CDR2: SGHRS and YFSETQ. In DNA, the CDR3 is TGCGCCAGCAGATTGGACGGCGGAGCTTTGGAAAAACTGTTTTTT. Protein sequence: CASRLDGGALEKLFF.

The gene calls are TRBV18 and TRBJ2-3; no clear D gene. V lost 2 bases and J lost 0, with 9 bases in between. In germline, CDR1 is KGHSH, CDR2 LQKENI. This CDR3 comprises 15 residues. CDR3 protein: CASSPDRESTDTQYF. The DNA for the CDR3 is TGTGCCAGCTCACCAGACCGAGAGAGCACAGATACGCAGTATTTT.

V and J are TRBV7-8 and TRBJ2-7, with 11 bases identical to TRBD2. The ends lost 5 bases at V and 1 base at J; junction bases unmatched: 4. The germline CDR1 and CDR2 sequences are SGHVS and FQNEAQ. CDR3 size: 15 residues. CDR3 nucleotides: TGTGCCAGCAGCCGAACTAGCGGGGGATCCTACGAGCAGTACGTC. It codes for CASSRTSGGSYEQYV.

The chain is built from TRBV30 and TRBJ2-5, with 8 bases lining up with TRBD1. V dropped 2 bases and J dropped 4; count of bases not matched to a gene: 6. Germline CDR1 reads GTSNPN; CDR2 reads SVGIG (reference sequence). The CDR3 runs to 14 residues. This CDR3 is CAWSQGALVETQYF. The CDR3 nucleotides read TGTGCCTGGAGTCAGGGGGCTCTGGTAGAGACCCAGTACTTC.

The table lists this clonotype with a few counts. This chain links TRBV6-2 or TRBV6-3 with TRBJ1-1; D is unresolved. V lost 4 bases to trimming and J lost 5 bases, with 14 bases between them. The CDR3 runs to 14 residues. Germline values: CDR1 MNHEY, CDR2 SVGEGT. CDR3 coding DNA: TGTGCCAGCAGTTGGCCTCCCACTGGGACTGAAGCTTTCTTT. It is translated as CASSWPPTGTEAFF.

This chain uses TRBV4-1 with TRBJ2-3, with D possibly being TRBD1 or TRBD2 (5 bases each). The V gene lost 0 bases and the J gene lost 7 bases, with 26 bases spanning the gap. CDR3 length: 19 amino acids. CDR1 is MGHRA, CDR2 YSYEKL, per germline. CDR3 bases: TGCGCCAGCAGCCAAGATAAACGGGACGGCCCGACAAGGAGGAATACGCAGTATTTT. Protein product: CASSQDKRDGPTRRNTQYF.

The sample holds a few counts of this clonotype. V is TRBV24-1 and J is TRBJ2-5; 9 positions agree with TRBD1. The CDR3 runs to 15 residues. The V gene's germline CDR1 is KGHDR and CDR2 SFDVKD. J gave up 0 bases and V 5 bases, and 3 bases lay outside the gene matches. The CDR3 sequence is CATSARTGDQETQYF. The CDR3 nucleotides are TGTGCCACCAGTGCTCGGACAGGGGACCAAGAGACCCAGTACTTC.

The rearrangement joins TRBV7-9 to TRBJ1-2; 7 nucleotides line up with TRBD1. Germline V CDR1 and CDR2: SEHNR, FQNEAQ (reference sequence). The CDR3 is 14 residues long. Unmatched junction bases numbered 12, after V lost 6 bases and J lost 8 bases. DNA of the CDR3: TGTGCCAGCAGGTCGACCGGGACAGTACAGGGCTACACCTTC. Residues: CASRSTGTVQGYTF.

The chain is built from TRBV7-9 and TRBJ1-3; possibly TRBD1 for D (5 bases). The V and J ends lost 3 bases and 8 bases respectively, with 11 bases between them. CDR3 length equals 13 residues. Germline V gene lookup returns CDR1 SEHNR and CDR2 FQNEAQ (reference sequence). The CDR3 spells CASSFQGGDTIYF. The CDR3 DNA reads TGTGCCAGCAGCTTTCAGGGAGGGGACACCATATATTTT. Full variable domain (rest looked up from reference TRBV7-9 and TRBJ1-3): DTGVSQNPRHKITKRGQNVTFRCDPISEHNRLYWYRQTLGQGPEFLTYFQNEAQLEKSRLLSDRFSAERPKGSFSTLEIQRTEQGDSAMYLCASSFQGGDTIYFGEGSWLTVV.

This chain connects TRBV5-6 to TRBJ2-1, with D possibly TRBD1 on 5 matching bases. The V gene's germline CDR1 is SGHDT and CDR2 YYEEEE. V gave up 9 bases and J gave up 4 bases, with 17 bases separating them. This CDR3 has 14 amino acids. In DNA form, the CDR3 reads TGTGCCACCTATCAGTGGGGCGGATACAATGAGCAGTTCTTC. Translated: CATYQWGGYNEQFF. The entire variable domain, with the rest obtained from reference TRBV5-6 and TRBJ2-1, is as follows: DAGVTQSPTHLIKTRGQQVTLRCSPKSGHDTVSWYQQALGQGPQFIFQYYEEEERQRGNFPDRFSGHQFPNYSSELNVNALLLGDSALYLCATYQWGGYNEQFFGPGTRLTVL.